The 30 T cell receptor beta chains given below trace back to one sample, sequenced in a study of ipilimumab plus nivolumab after autologous stem cell transplantation (dated by TCRdb to the early 2020s). The method behind the library was the immunoSEQ multiplex PCR assay. TCRdb's version of the immuneACCESS table is confined to in-frame rearrangements and falls short of the full clone set. An unresolved V gene accounts for under half of the shortfall where checked; the remainder is of unknown origin. The sample table contains fewer than 95,000 clones; only one count was recorded for 75% to 85% of them. The leading ten clones occupy about 2.2% of the sample. This specimen consisted of PBMCs, obtained in a trial of ipilimumab plus nivolumab as post-transplant consolidation. The source is a male donor with diffuse large B-cell lymphoma.

This sequence joins TRBV11-2 and TRBJ1-1; tentative D call: TRBD1 (6 bases). The germline V and J ends were trimmed by 4 bases and 1 base, with 10 bases remaining between them. The CDR3 has 14 amino acids. Germline values: CDR1 SGHAT, CDR2 FQNNGV. The DNA of the CDR3 is TGTGCCAGCAGCTCTAGGGGGGGGAACACTGAAGCTTTCTTT. Translation gives CASSSRGGNTEAFF. The full variable domain, its missing parts supplied by reference TRBV11-2 and TRBJ1-1, is EAGVAQSPRYKIIEKRQSVAFWCNPISGHATLYWYQQILGQGPKLLIQFQNNGVVDDSQLPKDRFSAERLKGVDSTLKIQPAKLEDSAVYLCASSSRGGNTEAFFGQGTRLTVV.

The rearrangement uses TRBV19 and TRBJ1-6; D unclear. The germline CDR1 and CDR2 sequences are LNHDA and SQIVND (reference sequence). With 2 bases removed from V and 6 bases from J, the gap between germline ends came to 20 bases. CDR3 size: 18 residues. CDR3 DNA sequence: TGTGCCAGTAGTATAAACCCAGGCCCGCGCGCGTCTAATTCACCCCTCCACTTT. This codes for CASSINPGPRASNSPLHF.

V and J are TRBV5-4 and TRBJ1-1; no definite D call. The CDR3 spans 14 residues. Germline values: CDR1 SGHNT, CDR2 YYREEE (reference sequence). V was cut by 1 base and J by 3 bases, with 10 bases left in between. The CDR3 nucleotides read TGTGCCAGCAGCTTGTCCCAGGCGCACACTGAAGCTTTCTTT. Amino acid sequence: CASSLSQAHTEAFF.

A single count supports this clone. The gene calls are TRBV27 and TRBJ2-7; no definite D call. There are 12 residues in the CDR3. V dropped 5 bases and J dropped 11 bases, with 16 bases sitting between them. Germline CDR1 is MNHEY and CDR2 is SMNVEV (reference sequence). CDR3 residues: CASSTLDGPEYF. The CDR3 DNA reads as TGTGCCAGCAGTACCCTTGACGGTCCGGAGTACTTC.

Written as DNA, the CDR3 is TGTGCCAGCAGCGTAGTCGGACAGGCCTACACCGGGGAGCTGTTTTTT. Protein sequence: CASSVVGQAYTGELFF. The chain links TRBV9 to TRBJ2-2; 7 bases match TRBD1. With V trimmed by 0 bases and J by 3 bases, 5 bases remained unmatched. The germline V gene encodes CDR1 SGDLS and CDR2 YYNGEE. This CDR3 comprises 16 residues.

The chain joins TRBV13 to TRBJ1-5; D not resolved. Germline-derived CDR1 and CDR2 are PRHDT and FYEKMQ (reference sequence). This CDR3 has 18 amino acids. Deletions cut 2 bases from V and 2 bases from J, with 19 bases between. CDR3 protein: CASSLRPKGSVGNQPQHF. Here the CDR3 DNA reads TGTGCCAGCAGCTTACGACCAAAGGGTTCGGTGGGCAATCAGCCCCAGCATTTT.

The V gene is TRBV5-1, the J gene TRBJ2-3; TRBD2 might be the D (6 bases). Germline values: CDR1 SGHRS, CDR2 YFSETQ. This CDR3 region has 14 residues. V gave up 4 bases and J gave up 6 bases, with 15 bases separating them. CDR3: CASSGRGPRDTQYF. CDR3 DNA: TGCGCCAGCAGCGGGCGGGGACCCCGCGATACGCAGTATTTT.

V is TRBV6-1 and J is TRBJ2-3, with 10 bases lining up with TRBD2. J gave up 5 bases and V 6 bases, and 8 bases lay outside the gene matches. The CDR3 is made up of 15 amino acids. The germline gives CDR1 MNHNS, CDR2 SASEGT. The CDR3 sequence: CASRLAGGHGDTQYF. The CDR3 DNA is TGTGCCAGCAGGTTAGCGGGGGGCCATGGAGATACGCAGTATTTT.

The rearrangement links TRBV10-3 to TRBJ2-5; TRBD2 matches at 9 bases. In germline, CDR1 is ENHRY, CDR2 SYGVKD. The CDR3 totals 16 residues. V lost 0 bases and J lost 5; bases outside the gene matches: 7. In nucleotides, the CDR3 is TGTGCCATCAGTGAGTCGATCGCGGGGGGGCCTGAGACCCAGTACTTC. Translating gives CAISESIAGGPETQYF.

The chain couples TRBV7-9 to TRBJ1-1, with a possible D match to TRBD1 (6 bases). CDR3 length: 15 residues. Germline CDR1 is SEHNR and CDR2 is FQNEAQ (reference sequence). V was trimmed by 5 bases and J by 3 bases, leaving 16 bases between them. This CDR3 reads CASSDKTGLDTEAFF. The CDR3 coding sequence is TGTGCCAGCAGCGACAAAACAGGGTTGGACACTGAAGCTTTCTTT.

The chain combines TRBV7-9 with TRBJ1-1; TRBD1 might be the D (6 bases). V was pared by 8 bases and J by 7 bases, with 11 bases between. Germline lookup yields CDR1 SEHNR and CDR2 FQNEAQ (reference sequence). The CDR3 is 11 amino acids. CDR3 loop: CASGTGYEAFF. CDR3 bases: TGTGCCAGCGGAACAGGGTATGAAGCTTTCTTT.

This sequence joins TRBV5-5 and TRBJ1-6, with 7 bases matching TRBD1. Germline-derived CDR1 and CDR2 are SGHKS and YYEKEE (reference sequence). With V trimmed by 5 bases and J by 7 bases, 3 bases remained unmatched. CDR3 length: 13 residues. The chain's CDR3 is CASSWDSNSPLHF. The CDR3 DNA reads TGTGCCAGCAGTTGGGACAGCAATTCACCCCTCCACTTT.

This chain connects TRBV5-1 to TRBJ2-1, with 7 positions matching TRBD2. Germline V gives CDR1 SGHRS, CDR2 YFSETQ. CDR3 length: 14 amino acids. With V trimmed by 6 bases and J by 4 bases, 7 bases remained unmatched. This CDR3 is CASKAGDRYNEQFF. The CDR3, as DNA: TGCGCCAGCAAGGCGGGGGATCGGTACAATGAGCAGTTCTTC.

Sample share makes this clone medium-sized. This chain uses TRBV11-2 with TRBJ2-3, with D perhaps assigned TRBD1 or TRBD2 (5 bases each). Trimming stripped 5 bases from V and 4 bases from J, with 19 bases between. This CDR3 is 16 amino acids long. Germline CDR1 is SGHAT and CDR2 is FQNNGV. The CDR3 coding sequence is TGTGCCAGCAGCGATACCGGGACCCATGGGGCAGATACGCAGTATTTT. Translation gives CASSDTGTHGADTQYF. The full variable domain, in which reference TRBV11-2 and TRBJ2-3 provide the parts outside the CDR3, is EAGVAQSPRYKIIEKRQSVAFWCNPISGHATLYWYQQILGQGPKLLIQFQNNGVVDDSQLPKDRFSAERLKGVDSTLKIQPAKLEDSAVYLCASSDTGTHGADTQYFGPGTRLTVL.

This chain links TRBV12-5 with TRBJ2-3, with 9 bases aligning to TRBD1. The germline V gene encodes CDR1 LGHNT and CDR2 FRNRAP. The V gene end was trimmed by 1 base and the J gene end by 6 bases; junction bases not matched to a gene: 5. The CDR3 runs 15 residues. The CDR3 nucleotides are TGTGCTAGTGGTTTGGCGGGACAGGGAGACGATACGCAGTATTTT. Its translation: CASGLAGQGDDTQYF. Combining the CDR3 with reference TRBV12-5 and TRBJ2-3 gives the whole variable domain DARVTQTPRHKVTEMGQEVTMRCQPILGHNTVFWYRQTMMQGLELLAYFRNRAPLDDSGMPKDRFSAEMPDATLATLKIQPSEPRDSAVYFCASGLAGQGDDTQYFGPGTRLTVL.

In its sample, this clone was seen a few times. J is TRBJ1-1 and V is TRBV10-3; D may be TRBD1 (5 bases). The germline CDR1 and CDR2 sequences are ENHRY and SYGVKD. The CDR3 runs 12 residues. V lost 3 bases and J lost 11, with 13 bases in between. CDR3 nucleotides: TGTGCCATCAGTGAAGAGGGGCAGTGGGCTTTCTTT. Protein sequence: CAISEEGQWAFF.

CDR3 amino acids: CASSSSGAGNTIYF. The CDR3 DNA follows: TGCGCCAGCAGCTCCTCAGGAGCTGGAAACACCATATATTTT. The chain uses TRBV5-1 and TRBJ1-3; D call uncertain. V lost 3 bases and J 2 bases, leaving 9 bases between the germline ends. The CDR3 is made up of 14 amino acids. From germline, CDR1 is SGHRS and CDR2 YFSETQ.

The chain carries TRBV2 and TRBJ1-2; no clear D. Germline V gene data show CDR1 as SNHLY and CDR2 as FYNNEI. The CDR3 extends over 10 amino acids. With 6 bases removed from V and 5 bases from J, the gap between germline ends came to 4 bases. DNA of the CDR3: TGTGCCAGCAGGGATTATGGCTACACCTTC. This translates into CASRDYGYTF.

J is TRBJ2-3 and V is TRBV7-2; TRBD2 is a possible D gene (6 bases). V gave up 1 base and J gave up 0 bases, with 8 bases separating them. In germline, CDR1 is SGHTA, CDR2 FQGNSA. The CDR3 consists of 15 residues. The CDR3 coding sequence is TGTGCCAGCAGCTTAGTCGGGGGAAGCACAGATACGCAGTATTTT. This encodes CASSLVGGSTDTQYF.

The V call is TRBV5-1, the J call TRBJ1-2, with D possibly matching TRBD1 (5 bases). CDR1 and CDR2 (germline): SGHRS, YFSETQ. This CDR3 is built from 15 residues. V lost 2 bases and J 0 bases, leaving 11 bases between the germline ends. The CDR3 nucleotides read TGCGCCAGCAGCTTTGACAGCAGCTCTAACTATGGCTACACCTTC. Its translation: CASSFDSSSNYGYTF. Supplemented by reference TRBV5-1 and TRBJ1-2, the full variable domain reads KAGVTQTPRYLIKTRGQQVTLSCSPISGHRSVSWYQQTPGQGLQFLFEYFSETQRNKGNFPGRFSGRQFSNSRSEMNVSTLELGDSALYLCASSFDSSSNYGYTFGSGTRLTVV.

The chain carries TRBV4-3 and TRBJ2-1, with 8 bases lining up with TRBD2. Germline V gene lookup returns CDR1 LGHNA and CDR2 YSLEER. Trimming removed 0 bases from V and 8 bases from J; junction bases left unmatched: 6. The CDR3 totals 15 residues. CDR3 sequence (DNA): TGCGCCAGCAGCCAAGATGCGCGAGCGGGGGATGAGCAGTTCTTC. It translates to CASSQDARAGDEQFF.

The CDR3 DNA is TGTGCCAGCAGCTTAGCAAAAAGTTCCGGACAGGGCTCCTACGAGCAGTACTTC. Amino acid sequence: CASSLAKSSGQGSYEQYF. V and J are TRBV7-9 and TRBJ2-7, with TRBD1 matching 8 bases. Germline V gene lookup returns CDR1 SEHNR and CDR2 FQNEAQ (reference sequence). This CDR3 has 18 residues. V lost 0 bases and J lost 0; bases outside the gene matches: 10.

The CDR3 nucleotides are TGCGCCAGCAGTGTACCGACAGGGACCCTAGGGTCCCTCCACTTT. It yields the protein CASSVPTGTLGSLHF. The chain has TRBV10-1 and TRBJ1-6, with 7 nucleotides matching TRBD1. V lost 4 bases, J lost 14 bases, and 14 bases stayed unmatched. Germline V gene sequence: CDR1 WNHNN, CDR2 SYGVQD (reference sequence). This CDR3 is built from 15 residues.

This clone was counted a few times. The V gene is TRBV7-2, the J gene TRBJ2-1, with 14 bases identical to TRBD2. The germline gives CDR1 SGHTA, CDR2 FQGNSA. CDR3 length: 18 amino acids. J gave up 3 bases and V 6 bases, and 10 bases lay outside the gene matches. The CDR3 here is CASRGLAGAPAVYNEQFF. The CDR3 DNA sequence: TGTGCCAGCAGGGGACTAGCGGGGGCCCCAGCTGTCTACAATGAGCAGTTCTTC. The variable domain in full, with the rest retrieved from reference TRBV7-2 and TRBJ2-1, is GAGVSQSPSNKVTEKGKDVELRCDPISGHTALYWYRQSLGQGLEFLIYFQGNSAPDKSGLPSDRFSAERTGGSVSTLTIQRTQQEDSAVYLCASRGLAGAPAVYNEQFFGPGTRLTVL.

V is TRBV2 and J is TRBJ1-4; D unresolved. The germline V gene encodes CDR1 SNHLY and CDR2 FYNNEI. This CDR3 has 12 residues. V gave up 6 bases and J gave up 7 bases, with 9 bases separating them. In nucleotides, the CDR3 is TGTGCCAGCAGCCCCGGGAGTGAAAAACTGTTTTTT. Encoded protein: CASSPGSEKLFF.

This sequence joins TRBV14 and TRBJ2-3; D gene unclear. CDR1 is SGHDN and CDR2 is FVKESK in the germline V gene. The ends were cut back, 3 bases at V and 2 bases at J, with 3 bases in the middle. This CDR3 contains 12 residues. The CDR3 DNA reads as TGTGCCAGCAGCCATACCACAGATACGCAGTATTTT. Residues: CASSHTTDTQYF.

The chain recombines TRBV7-2 with TRBJ2-7; D is unresolved. The CDR3 totals 15 residues. Germline V gives CDR1 SGHTA, CDR2 FQGNSA. Deletions cut 1 base from V and 4 bases from J, with 14 bases between. This CDR3 is CASSLDFQDRYEQYF. The CDR3 coding sequence is TGTGCCAGCAGCTTAGATTTCCAGGATAGATACGAGCAGTACTTC.

The rearrangement uses TRBV19 and TRBJ2-6; 12 nucleotides line up with TRBD2. There are 20 residues in the CDR3. Per the germline V gene, CDR1 is LNHDA and CDR2 is SQIVND (reference sequence). V gave up 6 bases and J gave up 0 bases; unmatched junction bases: 12. The CDR3 reads CASSLRLAGAADSGANVLTF. As DNA, the CDR3 is TGTGCCAGTAGCCTTAGACTAGCGGGGGCCGCCGACTCTGGGGCCAACGTCCTGACTTTC.

V usage is TRBV6-5 and J usage is TRBJ1-1; perhaps TRBD1 as D (6 bases). Germline V lookup: CDR1 MNHEY, CDR2 SVGAGI. Trimming left V 6 bases short and J 6 bases short, with 8 bases between. This CDR3 comprises 11 residues. DNA for the CDR3: TGTGCCAGCAGGACAGGACCTGAAGCTTTCTTT. It yields the protein CASRTGPEAFF.

Details on this clone: The junction and the germline gene differ at one end; a read error may be behind it. This chain connects TRBV19 to TRBJ2-1; D ambiguous. The germline gives CDR1 LNHDA, CDR2 SQIVND (reference sequence). This CDR3 contains 13 residues. Here the CDR3 DNA reads TGTGCCAGTAGTATCAGCTCCGACAATGAGCAGTTCTTC. It is translated as CASSISSDNEQFF.